Listed below are T cell receptor beta chains from one sample, sequenced in a study of shared clonotypes between healthy human individuals. Profiling relied on immunoSEQ multiplex PCR, and the TCRdb table lists in-frame clones only, not all of them. The table has 400,000 or so clones, around 96% seen once. Specimen: memory CD8+ T cells sorted from blood. Receptors were obtained from a man aged 25-45 years in good health. CDR3s include the opening cysteine and the closing phenylalanine or tryptophan. D genes are given only for firm matches. Not every row has a clone size; where given, it reads once, few, many or a size class.

J gene: TRBJ1-2; clone size: .; D gene: TRBD1; V gene: TRBV6-6; CDR3 DNA: TGTGCCAGCACCGATCGGACAGGGAGCCACTATGGCTACACCTTC; CDR3 protein: CASTDRTGSHYGYTF
J gene: TRBJ2-7; clone size: .; D gene: .; V gene: TRBV2; CDR3 DNA: TGTGCCAGCAGTGCCGCCGCCTACGAGCAGTACTTC; CDR3 protein: CASSAAAYEQYF
J gene: TRBJ2-7; clone size: .; D gene: .; V gene: TRBV6-1; CDR3 DNA: TGTGCCAGCAACCCCCGGGTGGGGACAAAAACATACTTC; CDR3 protein: CASNPRVGTKTYF
J gene: TRBJ1-5; clone size: .; D gene: .; V gene: TRBV5-1; CDR3 DNA: TGCGCCAGCAGCTTGGAAGGGGGTAATCAGCCCCAGCATTTT; CDR3 protein: CASSLEGGNQPQHF
J gene: TRBJ2-7; clone size: .; D gene: TRBD2; V gene: TRBV7-9; CDR3 DNA: TGTGCCAGCAGTCGCGGGAGTAGCTACGAGCAGTACTTC; CDR3 protein: CASSRGSSYEQYF
J gene: TRBJ1-4; clone size: once; D gene: TRBD1; V gene: TRBV5-6; CDR3 DNA: TGTGCCAGCTCGACGACAGGGGCTGAAAAACTGTTTTTT; CDR3 protein: CASSTTGAEKLFF
J gene: TRBJ2-1; clone size: .; D gene: TRBD1; V gene: TRBV19; CDR3 DNA: TGTGCCAGTAGTGCTTGGACAGGGGGCGATGAGCAGTTCTTC; CDR3 protein: CASSAWTGGDEQFF
J gene: TRBJ1-2; clone size: .; D gene: .; V gene: TRBV28; CDR3 DNA: TGTGCCAGCAGTCTCGACAAATATGGCTACACCTTC; CDR3 protein: CASSLDKYGYTF
J gene: TRBJ2-7; clone size: .; D gene: .; V gene: TRBV4-1; CDR3 DNA: TGCGCCAGCAGCCAAGATATGAGCACTTCCTACGAGCAGTACTTC; CDR3 protein: CASSQDMSTSYEQYF
J gene: TRBJ1-6; clone size: .; D gene: .; V gene: TRBV5-6; CDR3 DNA: TGTGCCAGCAGCTCACGTCCAGTGGGCCGGAATTCACCCCTCCACTTT; CDR3 protein: CASSSRPVGRNSPLHF
J gene: TRBJ1-4; clone size: .; D gene: .; V gene: TRBV28; CDR3 DNA: TGTGCCAGCAGTTTATCTAGTAGGGGAGGAAAACTGTTTTTT; CDR3 protein: CASSLSSRGGKLFF
J gene: TRBJ1-2; clone size: .; D gene: .; V gene: TRBV6-5; CDR3 DNA: TGTGCCAGCAGTCAATACAACTATGGCTACACCTTC; CDR3 protein: CASSQYNYGYTF
J gene: TRBJ1-2; clone size: .; D gene: .; V gene: TRBV5-1; CDR3 DNA: TGCGCCAGCAGCCCAGGACAGTATGGCTACACCTTC; CDR3 protein: CASSPGQYGYTF
J gene: TRBJ2-7; clone size: .; D gene: TRBD2; V gene: TRBV27; CDR3 DNA: TGTGCCAGCAGTCCCCTCCGGACGGGGGGAGCCTACGAGCAGTACTTC; CDR3 protein: CASSPLRTGGAYEQYF
J gene: TRBJ2-6; clone size: .; D gene: .; V gene: TRBV5-5; CDR3 DNA: TGTGCCAGCAGCCCCCTCAGGGGGGCAGGGAACTCTGGGGCCAACGTCCTGACTTTC; CDR3 protein: CASSPLRGAGNSGANVLTF
J gene: TRBJ1-5; clone size: .; D gene: .; V gene: TRBV28; CDR3 DNA: TGTGCCAGCAGTTTTTCAGCTTTTCTCAATCAGCCCCAGCATTTT; CDR3 protein: CASSFSAFLNQPQHF
J gene: TRBJ1-4; clone size: .; D gene: TRBD1; V gene: TRBV28; CDR3 DNA: TGTGCCAGCAGCCTCGGACAGGGGTTTGAAAAACTGTTTTTT; CDR3 protein: CASSLGQGFEKLFF
J gene: TRBJ2-7; clone size: .; D gene: .; V gene: TRBV20-1; CDR3 DNA: TGCAGTTCCCGGGACAACTACGAGCAGTACTTC; CDR3 protein: CSSRDNYEQYF
J gene: TRBJ2-1; clone size: .; D gene: .; V gene: TRBV5-1; CDR3 DNA: TGCGCCAGCTCCCCCTGGGGGGGCGGATACAATGAGCAGTTCTTC; CDR3 protein: CASSPWGGGYNEQFF
J gene: TRBJ2-3; clone size: .; D gene: TRBD2; V gene: TRBV9; CDR3 DNA: TGTGCCAGCAGCGTTCTGACTAGCGGGCACGATACGCAGTATTTT; CDR3 protein: CASSVLTSGHDTQYF
J gene: TRBJ1-2; clone size: .; D gene: .; V gene: TRBV29-1; CDR3 DNA: TGCAGCGTTAGCAACAGGGCTAACTATGGCTACACCTTC; CDR3 protein: CSVSNRANYGYTF
J gene: TRBJ2-3; clone size: once; D gene: TRBD2; V gene: TRBV28; CDR3 DNA: TGTGCCAGCGGCTTTCCTGAGCTAGCGGGAGGGCCAGGCGCAGATACGCAGTATTTT; CDR3 protein: CASGFPELAGGPGADTQYF
J gene: TRBJ2-7; clone size: .; D gene: .; V gene: TRBV27; CDR3 DNA: TGTGCCAGCAGTCCCTCACCCCGATCCCGGGAGCCCTACGAGCAGTACTTC; CDR3 protein: CASSPSPRSREPYEQYF
J gene: TRBJ1-1; clone size: .; D gene: .; V gene: TRBV28; CDR3 DNA: TGTGCCAGCAGTTTCGGGGCGATGAACACTGAAGCTTTCTTT; CDR3 protein: CASSFGAMNTEAFF
J gene: TRBJ1-2; clone size: .; D gene: TRBD1; V gene: TRBV19; CDR3 DNA: TGTGCCAGTAGAAGGGACAGGGGCTATGGCTACACCTTC; CDR3 protein: CASRRDRGYGYTF
J gene: TRBJ2-1; clone size: .; D gene: TRBD2; V gene: TRBV9; CDR3 DNA: TGTGCCAGCAGCTTCGGACTAGCGTTGAGCTCCTACAATGAGCAGTTCTTC; CDR3 protein: CASSFGLALSSYNEQFF
J gene: TRBJ2-1; clone size: .; D gene: .; V gene: TRBV5-1; CDR3 DNA: TGCGCCAGCAGCCACCATGTGGTTAGCTCCTACAATGAGCAGTTCTTC; CDR3 protein: CASSHHVVSSYNEQFF
J gene: TRBJ1-2; clone size: .; D gene: .; V gene: TRBV29-1; CDR3 DNA: TGCAGCGCTACGACGGCGGGGGGGACGTTTAACTATGGCTACACCTTC; CDR3 protein: CSATTAGGTFNYGYTF
J gene: TRBJ2-7; clone size: once; D gene: TRBD2; V gene: TRBV28; CDR3 DNA: TGTGCCAGCAGTCTTTCCACAGGGGACAAAAGCGGGAGGCCGACGGTCCTAGGGCAGTACTTC; CDR3 protein: CASSLSTGDKSGRPTVLGQYF
J gene: TRBJ2-7; clone size: .; D gene: .; V gene: TRBV19; CDR3 DNA: TGTGCCAGTAGTACGGGACGGACAATCAGGGGTTACGAGCAGTACTTC; CDR3 protein: CASSTGRTIRGYEQYF
J gene: TRBJ2-7; clone size: .; D gene: .; V gene: TRBV6-1; CDR3 DNA: TGTGCCAGCGCGAATCCCTACGAGCAGTACTTC; CDR3 protein: CASANPYEQYF
J gene: TRBJ2-1; clone size: .; D gene: TRBD2; V gene: TRBV16; CDR3 DNA: TGTGCCAGCAGCCAAAGGAATCTAGCGGGAGTCTACAATGAGCAGTTCTTC; CDR3 protein: CASSQRNLAGVYNEQFF
J gene: TRBJ2-1; clone size: .; D gene: .; V gene: TRBV2; CDR3 DNA: TGTGCCAGCAGTGAACTGGACCCCGCTTACAATGAGCAGTTCTTC; CDR3 protein: CASSELDPAYNEQFF
J gene: TRBJ2-2; clone size: .; D gene: TRBD1; V gene: TRBV10-3; CDR3 DNA: TGTGCCATCAGTACAGGGGGCACCGGGGAGCTGTTTTTT; CDR3 protein: CAISTGGTGELFF
J gene: TRBJ2-7; clone size: .; D gene: .; V gene: TRBV2; CDR3 DNA: TGTGCCAGCAGTGAAGCGCTGGGGGCACGCTACGAGCAGTACTTC; CDR3 protein: CASSEALGARYEQYF
J gene: TRBJ2-1; clone size: .; D gene: .; V gene: TRBV7-6; CDR3 DNA: TGTGCCAGCAGCTTAGAACCTCTCAATGAGCAGTTCTTC; CDR3 protein: CASSLEPLNEQFF
J gene: TRBJ2-5; clone size: .; D gene: .; V gene: TRBV20-1; CDR3 DNA: TGCAGTGCTGGGGGGAGGGAGACCCAGTACTTC; CDR3 protein: CSAGGRETQYF
J gene: TRBJ2-5; clone size: .; D gene: TRBD1; V gene: TRBV5-1; CDR3 DNA: TGCGCCAGCAGCTACGGACAGGGTAGTTTCGAGACCCAGTACTTC; CDR3 protein: CASSYGQGSFETQYF
J gene: TRBJ2-1; clone size: .; D gene: .; V gene: TRBV15; CDR3 DNA: TGTGCCACCAGCGAAAGGCTAGCCTCCGAGCAGTTCTTC; CDR3 protein: CATSERLASEQFF
J gene: TRBJ1-4; clone size: .; D gene: TRBD1; V gene: TRBV27; CDR3 DNA: TGTGCCAGCAGTTTACAGGACAGGGGGCCCGCAACTAATGAAAAACTGTTTTTT; CDR3 protein: CASSLQDRGPATNEKLFF
J gene: TRBJ2-4; clone size: .; D gene: .; V gene: TRBV4-1; CDR3 DNA: TGCGCCAGCAGCCAAGACCCGTCTTCAGCCAAAAACATTCAGTACTTC; CDR3 protein: CASSQDPSSAKNIQYF
J gene: TRBJ2-5; clone size: .; D gene: TRBD2; V gene: TRBV25-1; CDR3 DNA: TGTGCCAGCAGTACGCCTAGCGGCCAAGAGACCCAGTACTTC; CDR3 protein: CASSTPSGQETQYF
J gene: TRBJ2-5; clone size: .; D gene: .; V gene: TRBV30; CDR3 DNA: TGTGCCTGGAGTGTTGGGTGGGGGTTGAGACAAGAGACCCAGTACTTC; CDR3 protein: CAWSVGWGLRQETQYF
J gene: TRBJ2-5; clone size: once; D gene: .; V gene: TRBV5-1; CDR3 DNA: TGCGCCAGCAGCTTGAGTACGGAGACCCAGTACTTC; CDR3 protein: CASSLSTETQYF
J gene: TRBJ1-3; clone size: .; D gene: .; V gene: TRBV28; CDR3 DNA: TGTGCCAGCGGGTTGTCTGCTGGAAACACCATATATTTT; CDR3 protein: CASGLSAGNTIYF
J gene: TRBJ1-5; clone size: .; D gene: .; V gene: TRBV29-1; CDR3 DNA: TGCAGCGTGGACAGACATAGCAATCAGCCCCAGCATTTT; CDR3 protein: CSVDRHSNQPQHF
J gene: TRBJ2-7; clone size: .; D gene: .; V gene: TRBV4-2; CDR3 DNA: TGTGCCAGCAGCCATCCTCCCAGCTCCTACGAGCAGTACTTC; CDR3 protein: CASSHPPSSYEQYF
J gene: TRBJ2-3; clone size: .; D gene: TRBD1; V gene: TRBV5-4; CDR3 DNA: TGTGCCAGCAGCACCCCGGGACAGGGGACAGATACGCAGTATTTT; CDR3 protein: CASSTPGQGTDTQYF
J gene: TRBJ2-1; clone size: .; D gene: .; V gene: TRBV4-1; CDR3 DNA: TGCGCCAGCAGCCAAGGACTAGAGGGCAATGAGCAGTTCTTC; CDR3 protein: CASSQGLEGNEQFF
J gene: TRBJ2-7; clone size: .; D gene: .; V gene: TRBV27; CDR3 DNA: .; CDR3 protein: CASSFLESSYEQYF
J gene: TRBJ2-7; clone size: .; D gene: .; V gene: TRBV9; CDR3 DNA: TGTGCCAGCAGCGTAGGAGGGACACCAATCTACGAGCAGTACTTC; CDR3 protein: CASSVGGTPIYEQYF
J gene: TRBJ2-1; clone size: .; D gene: TRBD2; V gene: TRBV10-1; CDR3 DNA: TGCGCCAGCAGTGTACTAGCGGGAGTATCCTACAATGAGCAGTTCTTC; CDR3 protein: CASSVLAGVSYNEQFF
J gene: TRBJ1-1; clone size: once; D gene: .; V gene: TRBV10-3; CDR3 DNA: TGTGCCATCAGGCAGGGGAAGGATACTGAAGCTTTCTTT; CDR3 protein: CAIRQGKDTEAFF
J gene: TRBJ2-7; clone size: .; D gene: TRBD1; V gene: TRBV10-3; CDR3 DNA: TGTGCCATCAGCGGACAGGGTGCCCACGAGCAGTACTTC; CDR3 protein: CAISGQGAHEQYF
J gene: TRBJ2-3; clone size: .; D gene: .; V gene: TRBV15; CDR3 DNA: TGTGCCACCAGCGGACGGCCCGTGGGGGATACGCAGTATTTT; CDR3 protein: CATSGRPVGDTQYF